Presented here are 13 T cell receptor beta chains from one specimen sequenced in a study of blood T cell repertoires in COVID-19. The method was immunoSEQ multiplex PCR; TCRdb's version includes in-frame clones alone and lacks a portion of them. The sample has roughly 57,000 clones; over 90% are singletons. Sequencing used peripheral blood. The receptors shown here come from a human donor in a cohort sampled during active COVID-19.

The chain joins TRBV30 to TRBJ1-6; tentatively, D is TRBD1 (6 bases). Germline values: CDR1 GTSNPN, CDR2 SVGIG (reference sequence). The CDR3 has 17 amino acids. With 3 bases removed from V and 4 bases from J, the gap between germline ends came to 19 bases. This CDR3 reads CAWRGGSSSTYNSPLHF. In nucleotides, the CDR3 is TGTGCCTGGAGAGGGGGTTCCTCGTCCACGTATAATTCACCCCTCCACTTT.

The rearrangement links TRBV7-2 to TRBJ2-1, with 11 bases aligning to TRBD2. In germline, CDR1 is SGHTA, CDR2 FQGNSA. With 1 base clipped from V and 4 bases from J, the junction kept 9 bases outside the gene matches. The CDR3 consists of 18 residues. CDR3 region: CASSLVVAGGSIYNEQFF. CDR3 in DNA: TGTGCCAGCAGCTTAGTGGTAGCGGGGGGGTCCATATACAATGAGCAGTTCTTC.

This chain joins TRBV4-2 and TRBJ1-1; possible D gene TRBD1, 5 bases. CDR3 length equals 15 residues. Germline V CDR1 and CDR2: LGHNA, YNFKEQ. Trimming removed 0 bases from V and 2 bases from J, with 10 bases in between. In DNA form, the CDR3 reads TGTGCCAGCAGCCAAGATTGGAGGGGAAACACTGAAGCTTTCTTT. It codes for CASSQDWRGNTEAFF.

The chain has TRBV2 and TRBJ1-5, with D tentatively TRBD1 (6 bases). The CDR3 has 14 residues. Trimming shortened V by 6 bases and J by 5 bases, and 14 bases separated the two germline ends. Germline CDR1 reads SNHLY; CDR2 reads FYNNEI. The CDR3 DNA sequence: TGTGCCAGCAGGGCCGGATCAGGGGATCAGCCCCAGCATTTT. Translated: CASRAGSGDQPQHF.

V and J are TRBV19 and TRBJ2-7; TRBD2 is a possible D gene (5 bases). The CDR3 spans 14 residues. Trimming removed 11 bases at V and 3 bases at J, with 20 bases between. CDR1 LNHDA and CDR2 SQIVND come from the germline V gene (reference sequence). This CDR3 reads CASSRVGRIYEQYF. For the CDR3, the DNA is TGTGCCTCCAGTAGAGTAGGGAGAATCTACGAGCAGTACTTC. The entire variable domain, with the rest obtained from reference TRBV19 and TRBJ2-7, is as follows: DGGITQSPKYLFRKEGQNVTLSCEQNLNHDAMYWYRQDPGQGLRLIYYSQIVNDFQKGDIAEGYSVSREKKESFPLTVTSAQKNPTAFYLCASSRVGRIYEQYFGPGTRLTVT.

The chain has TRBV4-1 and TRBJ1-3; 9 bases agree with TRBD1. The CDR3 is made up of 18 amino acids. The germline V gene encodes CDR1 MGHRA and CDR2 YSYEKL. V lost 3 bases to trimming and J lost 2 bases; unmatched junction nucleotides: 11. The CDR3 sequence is CASSQSEGQGRTGNTIYF. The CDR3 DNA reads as TGCGCCAGCAGCCAGTCAGAAGGACAGGGGCGTACTGGAAACACCATATATTTT.

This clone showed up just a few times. Written as DNA, the CDR3 is TGTGCCAGCAGATTGGACAGGGAGACTCAGCCCCAGCATTTT. It translates to CASRLDRETQPQHF. This chain links TRBV2 with TRBJ1-5; 8 bases match TRBD1. Losses at the gene ends were 6 bases for V and 6 bases for J; bases not matched to a gene: 7. The CDR3 consists of 14 residues. Germline V gives CDR1 SNHLY, CDR2 FYNNEI.

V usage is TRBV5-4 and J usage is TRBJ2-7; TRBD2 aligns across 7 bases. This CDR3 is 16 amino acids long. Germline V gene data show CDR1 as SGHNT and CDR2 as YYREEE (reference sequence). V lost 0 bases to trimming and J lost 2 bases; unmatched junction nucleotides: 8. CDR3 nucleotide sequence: TGTGCCAGCAGCTTGGCCGCAAGCGGGGACCCCTACGAGCAGTACTTC. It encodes CASSLAASGDPYEQYF.

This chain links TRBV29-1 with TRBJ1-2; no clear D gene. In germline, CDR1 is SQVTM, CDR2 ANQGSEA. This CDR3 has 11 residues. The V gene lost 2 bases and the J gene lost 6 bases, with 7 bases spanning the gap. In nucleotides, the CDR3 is TGCAGCGTTGAACACATGAATGGCTACACCTTC. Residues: CSVEHMNGYTF.

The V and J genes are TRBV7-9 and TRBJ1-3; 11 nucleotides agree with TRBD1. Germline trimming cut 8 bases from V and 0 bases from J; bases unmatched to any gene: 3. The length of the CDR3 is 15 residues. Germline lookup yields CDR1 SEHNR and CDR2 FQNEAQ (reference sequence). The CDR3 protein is CASGGTGGSGNTIYF. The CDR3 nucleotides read TGTGCCAGCGGGGGGACAGGGGGCTCTGGAAACACCATATATTTT.

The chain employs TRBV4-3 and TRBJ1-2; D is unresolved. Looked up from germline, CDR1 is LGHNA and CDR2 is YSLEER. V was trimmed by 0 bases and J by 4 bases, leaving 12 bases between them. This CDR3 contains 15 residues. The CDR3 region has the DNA TGCGCCAGCAGCCAAGATCCCGGGGTTGCCTATGGCTACACCTTC. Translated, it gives CASSQDPGVAYGYTF.

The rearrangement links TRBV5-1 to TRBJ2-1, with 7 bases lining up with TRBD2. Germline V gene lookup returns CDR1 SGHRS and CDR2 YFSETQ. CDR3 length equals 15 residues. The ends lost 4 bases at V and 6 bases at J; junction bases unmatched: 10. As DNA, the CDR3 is TGCGCCAGCAGCACTCTAGCGGAAGACACCAATGAGCAGTTCTTC. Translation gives CASSTLAEDTNEQFF.

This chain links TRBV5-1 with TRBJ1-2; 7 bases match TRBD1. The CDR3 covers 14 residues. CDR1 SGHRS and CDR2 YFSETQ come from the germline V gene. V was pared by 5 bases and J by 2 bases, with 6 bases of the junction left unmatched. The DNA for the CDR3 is TGCGCCAGCAGTTGGATACAGGGGAACTATGGCTACACCTTC. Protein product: CASSWIQGNYGYTF.